This passage covers 24 T cell receptor beta chains from one sample sequenced in a study of OX40 agonist ivuxolimab in advanced cancers. The library was built by means of the immunoSEQ multiplex PCR assay. Entries here come from immuneACCESS through TCRdb and include only in-frame sequences with V and J called. Some clones fail to appear in such tables; in the studies checked, an unresolved V gene covers under half of the shortfall, and the cause of the remainder is unknown. This sample comprises 48,000 or so clones, roughly 86% of them detected only once. The leading ten clones occupy around 2% of the sample. The sample in question was CD4+ or CD8+ T cells sorted from blood, obtained in a trial of the OX40 agonist ivuxolimab. Receptor source: an adult with an advanced solid tumor such as melanoma, head and neck, liver or kidney cancer.

V and J are TRBV5-6 and TRBJ2-6; D uncertain. Germline V gives CDR1 SGHDT, CDR2 YYEEEE. Deletions cut 1 base from V and 1 base from J, with 0 bases between. The CDR3 is 13 residues long. The CDR3 DNA reads as TGTGCCAGCAGCTTGTCTGGGGCCAACGTCCTGACTTTC. This sequence encodes CASSLSGANVLTF.

The V gene is TRBV10-2, the J gene TRBJ1-1, with D unresolved. The CDR3 totals 13 residues. Per germline, CDR1 WSHSY and CDR2 SAAADI. The germline V and J ends were trimmed by 5 bases and 3 bases, with 10 bases remaining between them. This CDR3 reads CASSRERYTEAFF. The DNA for the CDR3 is TGCGCCAGCAGTCGGGAACGGTACACTGAAGCTTTCTTT.

The chain is built from TRBV5-1 and TRBJ1-1, with D hard to call. Germline values: CDR1 SGHRS, CDR2 YFSETQ. V was trimmed by 0 bases and J by 11 bases, leaving 11 bases between them. The CDR3 covers 12 residues. CDR3 nucleotide sequence: TGCGCCAGCAGCTTGGGTTCCAGCGTGGCTTTCTTT. Protein sequence: CASSLGSSVAFF.

This clone was counted between two and nine times. The rearrangement links TRBV10-1 to TRBJ1-2; TRBD1 might be the D (5 bases). Trimming cost V 5 bases and J 2 bases, with 12 bases left between them. The CDR3 totals 14 residues. The germline V gene has CDR1 WNHNN and CDR2 SYGVQD (reference sequence). CDR3 loop: CASSPPGVNYGYTF. CDR3 nucleotides: TGCGCCAGCAGTCCCCCGGGGGTCAACTATGGCTACACCTTC.

The chain combines TRBV7-9 with TRBJ1-6, with 8 bases lining up with TRBD1. The CDR3 is made up of 14 amino acids. V was pared by 3 bases and J by 9 bases, with 4 bases of the junction left unmatched. Germline V gene data show CDR1 as SEHNR and CDR2 as FQNEAQ (reference sequence). The CDR3 region is CASSLGQVSSPLHF. As DNA, the CDR3 is TGTGCCAGCAGCTTGGGACAGGTGTCTTCACCCCTCCACTTT.

The chain employs TRBV2 and TRBJ1-2; D is ambiguous. Trimming took 5 bases from V and 6 from J, leaving 16 bases between them. Germline-derived CDR1 and CDR2 are SNHLY and FYNNEI. The CDR3 has 14 residues. For the CDR3, the DNA is TGTGCCAGCAGTTCTCAGATATGGACGGATGGCTACACCTTC. This sequence encodes CASSSQIWTDGYTF.

The chain joins TRBV5-6 to TRBJ1-3; D uncertain. Germline CDR1 is SGHDT and CDR2 is YYEEEE. Trimming cost V 6 bases and J 0 bases, with 10 bases left between them. This CDR3 has 14 amino acids. CDR3 protein: CASTSSLSGNTIYF. The CDR3 DNA reads TGTGCCAGCACCTCCAGCCTCTCTGGAAACACCATATATTTT.

In nucleotides, the CDR3 is TGTGCCAGTAGTCGACAGGGGGGGGCAGATACGCAGTATTTT. Translated, it gives CASSRQGGADTQYF. This sequence joins TRBV19 and TRBJ2-3; the match to TRBD1 covers 9 bases. The CDR3 extends over 14 amino acids. Germline V gives CDR1 LNHDA, CDR2 SQIVND (reference sequence). Losses at the gene ends were 5 bases for V and 4 bases for J; bases not matched to a gene: 4.

The chain carries TRBV19 and TRBJ2-1; D is possibly TRBD2 (5 bases). The CDR3 totals 14 residues. Germline V gene data show CDR1 as LNHDA and CDR2 as SQIVND (reference sequence). With 6 bases removed from V and 5 bases from J, the gap between germline ends came to 14 bases. The CDR3 sequence: CASSRGGANNEQFF. The DNA for the CDR3 is TGTGCCAGTAGCCGAGGAGGCGCAAACAATGAGCAGTTCTTC.

V is TRBV19 and J is TRBJ1-4; D might be TRBD1 (6 bases). The germline gives CDR1 LNHDA, CDR2 SQIVND (reference sequence). CDR3 length: 14 residues. V lost 3 bases, J lost 5 bases, and 10 bases lay in between. CDR3 coding DNA: TGTGCCAGTAGTATCGGACAGAGAAATGAAAAACTGTTTTTT. Translated: CASSIGQRNEKLFF.

The V gene is TRBV6-5, the J gene TRBJ1-1, with TRBD1 matching 7 bases. This CDR3 has 15 amino acids. Germline CDR1 and CDR2: MNHEY and SVGAGI. Germline trimming cut 2 bases from V and 0 bases from J; bases unmatched to any gene: 3. Here the CDR3 DNA reads TGTGCCAGCAGTTACGGGGGACAGATGAACACTGAAGCTTTCTTT. Protein: CASSYGGQMNTEAFF.

The chain has TRBV7-2 and TRBJ1-1; weak D call: TRBD1 (5 bases). Germline V gene data show CDR1 as SGHTA and CDR2 as FQGNSA. The germline V and J ends were trimmed by 4 bases and 10 bases, with 16 bases remaining between them. This CDR3 has 13 amino acids. CDR3: CASSSQRGSPAFF. In DNA, the CDR3 is TGTGCCAGCAGCTCCCAAAGGGGTAGCCCAGCTTTCTTT. Complete variable domain (other parts from reference TRBV7-2 and TRBJ1-1): GAGVSQSPSNKVTEKGKDVELRCDPISGHTALYWYRQSLGQGLEFLIYFQGNSAPDKSGLPSDRFSAERTGGSVSTLTIQRTQQEDSAVYLCASSSQRGSPAFFGQGTRLTVV.

This sequence joins TRBV3-1 (or the pseudogene TRBV3-2) and TRBJ1-2; D gene unclear. V was trimmed by 5 bases and J by 10 bases, leaving 5 bases between them. This CDR3 is 9 amino acids long. Germline loops: CDR1 LGHDT, CDR2 YNNKEL (reference sequence). As DNA, the CDR3 is TGTGCCAGCAGCTTCCCCTACACCTTC. It codes for CASSFPYTF.

This rearrangement joins TRBV18 to TRBJ2-6; tentatively, D is TRBD2 (6 bases). V shed 1 base and J shed 4 bases, with 8 bases lying between them. This CDR3 has 15 amino acids. The germline V gene encodes CDR1 KGHSH and CDR2 LQKENI. The CDR3 protein is CASSPQGGGANVLTF. CDR3 nucleotide sequence: TGTGCCAGCTCACCACAGGGAGGAGGGGCCAACGTCCTGACTTTC.

The V call is TRBV11-2, the J call TRBJ2-3, with no clear D. Germline CDR1 and CDR2: SGHAT and FQNNGV. V lost 4 bases, J lost 2 bases, and 13 bases lay in between. There are 15 residues in the CDR3. The CDR3 sequence is CASSSSPTTTDTQYF. The CDR3 DNA reads TGTGCCAGCAGCTCATCACCCACTACCACAGATACGCAGTATTTT. The complete variable domain, with remaining parts taken from reference TRBV11-2 and TRBJ2-3, reads EAGVAQSPRYKIIEKRQSVAFWCNPISGHATLYWYQQILGQGPKLLIQFQNNGVVDDSQLPKDRFSAERLKGVDSTLKIQPAKLEDSAVYLCASSSSPTTTDTQYFGPGTRLTVL.

This chain joins TRBV5-4 and TRBJ2-7; no definite D call. V was pared by 4 bases and J by 4 bases, with 15 bases between. The CDR3 loop spans 14 amino acids. Germline CDR1 reads SGHNT; CDR2 reads YYREEE (reference sequence). The CDR3 loop is CASSMDVLYYEQYF. The CDR3 nucleotides are TGTGCCAGCAGCATGGACGTGCTATATTACGAGCAGTACTTC. Full variable domain (rest looked up from reference TRBV5-4 and TRBJ2-7): ETGVTQSPTHLIKTRGQQVTLRCSSQSGHNTVSWYQQALGQGPQFIFQYYREEENGRGNFPPRFSGLQFPNYSSELNVNALELDDSALYLCASSMDVLYYEQYFGPGTRLTVT.

The rearrangement uses TRBV19 and TRBJ1-4; TRBD1 matches at 7 bases. The CDR3 runs 14 residues. The V and J ends lost 6 bases and 3 bases, in that order; junction bases with no gene match: 4. CDR1 and CDR2 (germline): LNHDA, SQIVND (reference sequence). CDR3 bases: TGTGCCAGTAGCGGAGGGGGCTCTAATGAAAAACTGTTTTTT. Its translation is CASSGGGSNEKLFF.

The genes are TRBV7-8 and TRBJ2-7; D unclear. V was shortened by 2 bases and J by 1 base, with 9 bases between the two germline ends. Germline lookup yields CDR1 SGHVS and CDR2 FQNEAQ. The CDR3 is 14 amino acids. CDR3 nucleotide sequence: TGTGCCAGCAGCTTAAGTGGGGATTCCTACGAGCAGTACTTC. Residues: CASSLSGDSYEQYF.

The genes are TRBV4-1 and TRBJ2-3; no reliable D call. This CDR3 contains 13 residues. CDR1 and CDR2 from the germline V gene are MGHRA and YSYEKL. V was cut by 2 bases and J by 6 bases, with 9 bases left in between. The CDR3 sequence is CASSQIARDTQYF. The DNA of the CDR3 is TGCGCCAGCAGCCAAATCGCCCGCGATACGCAGTATTTT.

This chain links TRBV5-8 with TRBJ1-3; 7 nucleotides line up with TRBD1. Trimming cost V 4 bases and J 0 bases; bases outside gene matches: 7. There are 16 residues in the CDR3. Germline V gene lookup returns CDR1 SGHTS and CDR2 YDEGEE. CDR3 region: CASSKRQGHSGNTIYF. As DNA, the CDR3 is TGTGCCAGCAGCAAAAGACAGGGACACTCTGGAAACACCATATATTTT. Filled out from reference TRBV5-8 and TRBJ1-3, the complete variable domain reads EAGVTQSPTHLIKTRGQQATLRCSPISGHTSVYWYQQALGLGLQFLLWYDEGEERNRGNFPPRFSGRQFPNYSSELNVNALELEDSALYLCASSKRQGHSGNTIYFGEGSWLTVV.

The V call is TRBV2, the J call TRBJ2-7; TRBD1 might be the D (5 bases). V shed 5 bases and J shed 3 bases, with 8 bases lying between them. CDR1 SNHLY and CDR2 FYNNEI come from the germline V gene. The CDR3 is 12 amino acids. CDR3 bases: TGTGCCAGCAGTCTAACAGGCTACGAGCAGTACTTC. Its protein product is CASSLTGYEQYF.

J is TRBJ2-1 and V is TRBV7-9; D is undetermined. Germline V CDR1 and CDR2: SEHNR, FQNEAQ (reference sequence). This CDR3 contains 11 residues. Trimming left V 5 bases short and J 7 bases short, with 6 bases between. CDR3 region: CASSARNEQFF. The CDR3 region has the DNA TGTGCCAGCAGCGCTAGGAATGAGCAGTTCTTC. Using reference TRBV7-9 and TRBJ2-1 for the parts outside the CDR3, the full variable domain is DTGVSQNPRHKITKRGQNVTFRCDPISEHNRLYWYRQTLGQGPEFLTYFQNEAQLEKSRLLSDRFSAERPKGSFSTLEIQRTEQGDSAMYLCASSARNEQFFGPGTRLTVL.

This sequence joins TRBV6-1 and TRBJ2-3, with D perhaps TRBD2 (7 bases). Looked up from germline, CDR1 is MNHNS and CDR2 is SASEGT. The V gene lost 8 bases and the J gene lost 6 bases, with 18 bases spanning the gap. The CDR3 covers 14 residues. The CDR3 coding sequence is TGTGCCAGCCGCCCGCGGGGGCGCGGGGATACGCAGTATTTT. Translated, it gives CASRPRGRGDTQYF.

This clone was counted a few times. This chain connects TRBV7-3 to TRBJ2-1, with TRBD2 matching over 9 bases. V lost 5 bases, J lost 7 bases, and 15 bases stayed unmatched. This CDR3 contains 17 residues. Germline V gene data show CDR1 as SGHTA and CDR2 as FQGTGA. CDR3 DNA sequence: TGTGCCAGCAGCGCCCGACTGACTAGCGGAGCTAAGAATGAGCAGTTCTTC. This encodes CASSARLTSGAKNEQFF.